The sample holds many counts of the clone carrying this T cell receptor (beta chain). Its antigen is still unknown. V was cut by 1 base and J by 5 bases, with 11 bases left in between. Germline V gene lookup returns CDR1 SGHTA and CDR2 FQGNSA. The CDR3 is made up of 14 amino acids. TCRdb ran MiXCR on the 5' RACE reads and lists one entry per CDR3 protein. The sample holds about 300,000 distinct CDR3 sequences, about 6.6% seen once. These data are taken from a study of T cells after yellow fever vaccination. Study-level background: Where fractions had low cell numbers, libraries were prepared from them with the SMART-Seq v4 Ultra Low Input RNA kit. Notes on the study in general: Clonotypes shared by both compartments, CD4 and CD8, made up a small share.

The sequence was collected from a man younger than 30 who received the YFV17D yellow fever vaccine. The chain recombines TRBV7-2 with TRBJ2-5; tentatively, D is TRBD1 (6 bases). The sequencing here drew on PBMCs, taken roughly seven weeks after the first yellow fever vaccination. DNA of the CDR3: TGTGCCAGCAGCTTAGTTGGGGGCAAGGAGACCCAGTACTTC. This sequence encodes CASSLVGGKETQYF.